A selection of T cell receptor beta chains follows, all from one sample in a study of blood T cells in healthy people across ages. TCRdb used MiXCR to reprocess the 5' RACE reads, holding one entry per CDR3 protein. This repertoire shows more than 1.4 million distinct CDR3 sequences, around 39% found once; its top ten account for roughly 7.9%. Sequencing was carried out using blood. These TCRs come from a woman in her late teens or twenties in good health. Each CDR3 is given with its conserved first and last residue. Each record gives: J gene, V gene, CDR3 protein.

j_call: TRBJ2-3; v_call: TRBV6-1; cdr3_aa: CATQIAGPDTQYF
j_call: TRBJ2-1; v_call: TRBV5-1; cdr3_aa: CARRPGRTTRSYNEQFF
j_call: TRBJ2-7; v_call: TRBV6-1; cdr3_aa: CASSGAGTASYEQYF
j_call: TRBJ1-4; v_call: TRBV5-1; cdr3_aa: CASSSGGDRSEKLFF
j_call: TRBJ2-3; v_call: TRBV4-1; cdr3_aa: CASSQDRGRLTDTQYF
j_call: TRBJ1-5; v_call: TRBV2; cdr3_aa: CASRAGQGLGNEPQHF
j_call: TRBJ2-3; v_call: TRBV7-2; cdr3_aa: CASSSSGKVADTQYF
j_call: TRBJ2-3; v_call: TRBV5-1; cdr3_aa: CASSMESGGATDTQYF
j_call: TRBJ2-1; v_call: TRBV6-5; cdr3_aa: CASSLNRDEQFF
j_call: TRBJ1-1; v_call: TRBV7-8; cdr3_aa: CASSLPLTGANTEAFF
j_call: TRBJ2-7; v_call: TRBV14; cdr3_aa: CASSQDEGGREYEQYF
j_call: TRBJ2-7; v_call: TRBV20-1; cdr3_aa: CSARQDVSYEQYF
j_call: TRBJ2-1; v_call: TRBV10-3; cdr3_aa: CAISGGGNSYNEQFF
j_call: TRBJ2-7; v_call: TRBV5-1; cdr3_aa: CASRGEGTSVYEQYF